A single sample gave rise to the 9 T cell receptor beta chains below, sequenced in a study of spatial heterogeneity in lung cancer (dated by TCRdb to the late 2010s). Library preparation was by 5' RACE. Sequencing instrument: NextSeq 500. Clones were called with MiXCR by TCRdb after fastp trimmed the public reads at Q25, and only in-frame beta chains were retained. Every entry covers one CDR3 protein and lists the most common genes and DNA from its rows. The sample data list just under 95,000 distinct CDR3 sequences, and 12% of these were observed just once. The top ten constitute about 40% of the sample. Interpreted using the paper, the time point label stands for: sample taken at primary tumor resection. For TCR sequencing, whole RNA was extracted from tumor and nontumor lung tissue, or from cryopreserved PBMC samples, and no cell sorting was done. The starting material was PBMCs, obtained at surgery. Every receptor here comes from a male donor with early-stage non-small cell lung cancer.

This clonotype has a count of ten or more. V and J are TRBV7-2 and TRBJ2-5, with 8 bases that match TRBD1. The CDR3 totals 13 residues. Germline CDR1 is SGHTA and CDR2 is FQGNSA. With V trimmed by 7 bases and J by 1 base, 2 bases remained unmatched. CDR3 nucleotides: TGTGCCAGCACCGACAGGGGCCAAGAGACCCAGTACTTC. It yields the protein CASTDRGQETQYF.

This clonotype was counted between two and nine times. The chain links TRBV7-2 to TRBJ2-7; 10 bases map to TRBD1. This CDR3 spans 14 amino acids. V shed 1 base and J 3 bases; nucleotides not matched to a gene: 0. CDR1 and CDR2 from the germline V gene are SGHTA and FQGNSA. As DNA, the CDR3 is TGTGCCAGCAGCTTAGGGGACAGGGGCTACGAGCAGTACTTC. Its protein product is CASSLGDRGYEQYF.

The chain has TRBV28 and TRBJ1-6; unclear D gene. Trimming shortened V by 6 bases and J by 11 bases, and 20 bases separated the two germline ends. The CDR3 sequence is 15 residues long. Looked up from germline, CDR1 is MDHEN and CDR2 is SYDVKM. The CDR3 DNA reads as TGTGCCAGCAGGCGAACCGGGGTAAACCATCCACCCCTCCACTTT. Translation gives CASRRTGVNHPPLHF.

V gene TRBV18 combines with J gene TRBJ2-7, with TRBD2 matching over 11 bases. V lost 3 bases and J lost 2; bases outside the gene matches: 6. The CDR3 length is 16 residues. Germline CDR1 reads KGHSH; CDR2 reads LQKENI. CDR3 in amino acids: CASSPQRTSGPYEQYF. In DNA, the CDR3 is TGTGCCAGCTCACCCCAACGGACTAGCGGGCCCTACGAGCAGTACTTC.

This clonotype has ten or more counts. The rearrangement joins TRBV7-3 to TRBJ2-2; 8 bases map to TRBD2. Germline CDR1 reads SGHTA; CDR2 reads FQGTGA. The V segment lost 1 base and the J segment 3 bases; nucleotides outside the gene matches: 10. The CDR3 totals 18 residues. CDR3 sequence: CASSLNPAGEKDTGELFF. CDR3 DNA sequence: TGTGCCAGCAGCTTAAATCCAGCGGGAGAAAAGGACACCGGGGAGCTGTTTTTT.

This clonotype was recorded a few times. The chain is built from TRBV27 and TRBJ2-7, with 8 bases aligning to TRBD1. There are 14 residues in the CDR3. After removal of 5 bases from V and 4 bases from J, the junction contained 7 bases not matched to a gene. Per germline, CDR1 MNHEY and CDR2 SMNVEV (reference sequence). The CDR3 loop reads CASSPGQDLYEQYF. CDR3 nucleotides: TGTGCCAGCAGTCCGGGACAGGACCTATACGAGCAGTACTTC.

This clonotype has at least ten counts. This chain connects TRBV27 to TRBJ2-3; D ambiguous. The germline CDR1 and CDR2 sequences are MNHEY and SMNVEV (reference sequence). The V end lost 6 bases, the J end lost 1 base, and 5 bases lay between the germline ends. This CDR3 is 12 amino acids long. CDR3 in DNA: TGTGCCAGCAGCGCCGGCACAGATACGCAGTATTTT. It translates to CASSAGTDTQYF.

This clonotype was seen repeatedly, ten times or more. V usage is TRBV20-1 and J usage is TRBJ2-7; 14 nucleotides align to TRBD2. CDR1 and CDR2 (germline): DFQATT, SNEGSKA (reference sequence). Germline trimming cut 4 bases from V and 4 bases from J; bases unmatched to any gene: 6. CDR3 length equals 15 residues. CDR3 region: CSATPGTSGSYEQYF. For the CDR3, the DNA is TGCAGTGCTACGCCCGGGACTAGCGGGAGTTACGAGCAGTACTTC.

This clonotype was counted only a few times. The chain combines TRBV4-3 with TRBJ2-7; 7 bases map to TRBD2. Germline V gives CDR1 LGHNA, CDR2 YSLEER. This CDR3 is built from 14 residues. The V and J ends lost 2 bases and 2 bases, in that order; junction bases with no gene match: 3. In DNA, the CDR3 is TGCGCCAGCAGCCAATACCGGGGGGCCTACGAGCAGTACTTC. It is translated as CASSQYRGAYEQYF.